Listed below are T cell receptor beta chains from one sample, sequenced in a study of early T cells in non-severe SARS-CoV-2 infection. TCRdb recomputed calls from the 5' RACE reads with MiXCR, one row per CDR3 protein. The sample includes about 44,000 distinct CDR3 sequences, 23% of them seen just once. The specimen was whole blood, collected at baseline. All receptors derive from an adult who was a healthcare worker with PCR-confirmed SARS-CoV-2 infection or an uninfected control (not recorded which). The CDR3 runs from the conserved cysteine through the conserved F or W. D genes are given only for firm matches. A clone size is listed for some rows: how often the clone was seen (once, few, many), or a class if it is expanded.

>TRBV5-4|TRBJ2-1|-|TRBD2
CALRLAVYNEQFF
TGTGCCCTTAGACTAGCGGTATACAATGAGCAGTTCTTC
>TRBV7-6|TRBJ2-7|-|TRBD1
CASSLNQGQGYEQYF
TGTGCCAGCAGCTTAAACCAGGGACAGGGCTACGAGCAGTACTTC
>TRBV6-2/TRBV6-3|TRBJ2-7|-|-
CASSIRDNLLEQYF
TGTGCCAGCAGCATCCGGGACAACCTGCTCGAGCAGTACTTC
>TRBV29-1|TRBJ1-2|-|-
CSVEVRGYYGYTF
TGCAGCGTTGAGGTCAGGGGTTACTATGGCTACACCTTC
>TRBV4-2|TRBJ2-5|many|-
CASSQEAGLGEETQYF
TGTGCCAGCAGCCAAGAGGCAGGGTTGGGGGAAGAGACCCAGTACTTC
>TRBV30|TRBJ1-2|few|-
CAWSAGAKGGGYTF
TGTGCCTGGAGTGCTGGAGCTAAAGGAGGCGGCTACACCTTC
>TRBV29-1|TRBJ2-7|-|TRBD1
CSVKTGSHYEQYF
TGCAGCGTCAAGACAGGGAGCCACTACGAGCAGTACTTC
>TRBV12-3/TRBV12-4|TRBJ1-3|-|-
CASTTRGSEGNTIYF
TGTGCCAGCACCACTCGGGGGTCTGAAGGAAACACCATATATTTT
>TRBV2|TRBJ1-1|-|-
CASSAHVLDMNTEAFF
TGTGCCAGCAGTGCTCATGTCCTGGACATGAACACTGAAGCTTTCTTT
>TRBV12-3/TRBV12-4|TRBJ1-2|few|-
CASQQGYGYTF
TGTGCCAGTCAACAGGGCTATGGCTACACCTTC
>TRBV19|TRBJ2-7|-|TRBD1
CATGGYEQYF
TGTGCCACAGGGGGATACGAGCAGTACTTC
>TRBV6-5|TRBJ2-3|few|TRBD2
CASSYGRGGDTQYF
TGTGCCAGCAGTTACGGGCGGGGAGGGGATACGCAGTATTTT
>TRBV20-1|TRBJ2-7|few|-
CSANRGTYEQYF
TGCAGTGCTAACCGGGGGACCTACGAGCAGTACTTC
>TRBV7-9|TRBJ2-2|-|TRBD2
CASSAATLAGDTGELFF
TGTGCCAGCAGCGCCGCGACACTAGCGGGGGACACCGGGGAGCTGTTTTTT
>TRBV4-2|TRBJ1-2|-|TRBD1
CASSQETGDYGYTF
TGTGCCAGCAGCCAAGAGACAGGGGACTATGGCTACACCTTC
>TRBV12-5|TRBJ1-2|many|-
CASGLDNYGYTF
TGTGCTAGTGGACTCGACAACTATGGCTACACCTTC
>TRBV5-5|TRBJ1-5|few|-
CASSLEQGGRGQPQHF
TGTGCCAGCAGCTTGGAACAGGGCGGGCGAGGTCAGCCCCAGCATTTT
>TRBV6-6|TRBJ2-4|-|-
CASSSLGKNIQYF
TGTGCCAGCAGTTCGCTTGGCAAAAACATTCAGTACTTC
>TRBV14|TRBJ1-3|-|TRBD1
CASSLTGGTSGNTIYF
TGTGCCAGCAGCCTCACAGGGGGCACATCTGGAAACACCATATATTTT
>TRBV4-2|TRBJ2-1|-|-
CASSQDEGRYEQFF
TGTGCCAGCAGCCAAGATGAAGGGAGGTATGAGCAGTTCTTC
>TRBV27|TRBJ1-2|few|-
CASSLGPGIYGYTF
TGTGCCAGCAGTTTGGGGCCAGGCATCTATGGCTACACCTTC
>TRBV11-2|TRBJ1-1|-|-
CASSLMTEPTEAFF
TGTGCCAGCAGCTTAATGACAGAACCCACTGAAGCTTTCTTT
>TRBV12-3/TRBV12-4|TRBJ2-7|-|-
CASRTQDKVDEQYF
TGTGCCAGCAGGACCCAGGACAAGGTGGACGAGCAGTACTTC